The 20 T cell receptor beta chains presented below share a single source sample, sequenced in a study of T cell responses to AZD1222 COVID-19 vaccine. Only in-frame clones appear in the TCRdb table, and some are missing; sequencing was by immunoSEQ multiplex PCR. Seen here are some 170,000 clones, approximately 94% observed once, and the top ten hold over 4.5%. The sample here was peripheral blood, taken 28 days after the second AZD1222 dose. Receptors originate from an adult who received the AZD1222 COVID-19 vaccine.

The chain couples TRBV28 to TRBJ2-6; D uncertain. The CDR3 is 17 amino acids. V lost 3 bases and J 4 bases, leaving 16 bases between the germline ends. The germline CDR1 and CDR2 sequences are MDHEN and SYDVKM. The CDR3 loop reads CASSFPLQASGANVLTF. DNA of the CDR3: TGTGCCAGCAGTTTTCCCCTCCAGGCTTCGGGGGCCAACGTCCTGACTTTC.

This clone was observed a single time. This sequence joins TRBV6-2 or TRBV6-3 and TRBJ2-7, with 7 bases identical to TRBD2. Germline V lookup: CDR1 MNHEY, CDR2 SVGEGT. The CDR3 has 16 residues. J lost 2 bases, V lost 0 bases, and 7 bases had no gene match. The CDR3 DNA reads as TGTGCCAGCAGTTACTCGGGCGGGAGTAGCACCTACGAGCAGTACTTC. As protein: CASSYSGGSSTYEQYF.

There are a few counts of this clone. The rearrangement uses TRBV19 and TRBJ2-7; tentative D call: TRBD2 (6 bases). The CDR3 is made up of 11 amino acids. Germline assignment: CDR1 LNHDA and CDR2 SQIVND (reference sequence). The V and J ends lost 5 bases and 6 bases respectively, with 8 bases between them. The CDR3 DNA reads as TGTGCCAGTAGTGGGGGAGGCGAGCAGTACTTC. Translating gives CASSGGGEQYF. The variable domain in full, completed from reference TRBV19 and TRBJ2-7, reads DGGITQSPKYLFRKEGQNVTLSCEQNLNHDAMYWYRQDPGQGLRLIYYSQIVNDFQKGDIAEGYSVSREKKESFPLTVTSAQKNPTAFYLCASSGGGEQYFGPGTRLTVT.

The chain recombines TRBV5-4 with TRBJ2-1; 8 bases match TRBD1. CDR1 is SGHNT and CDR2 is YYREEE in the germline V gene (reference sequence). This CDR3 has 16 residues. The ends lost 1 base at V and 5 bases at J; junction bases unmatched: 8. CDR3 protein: CASSLSWDRLHNEQFF. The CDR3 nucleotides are TGTGCCAGCAGCTTGAGTTGGGACAGGCTTCACAATGAGCAGTTCTTC.

CDR3 DNA: TGTGCCAGCAGCTTTACAGCGGGATACGCAGATACGCAGTATTTT. Amino acid sequence: CASSFTAGYADTQYF. The V gene is TRBV7-9, the J gene TRBJ2-3, with 7 bases that match TRBD2. This CDR3 is 15 amino acids long. CDR1 is SEHNR, CDR2 FQNEAQ, per germline (reference sequence). The junction had 7 bases not matched to a gene; V was cut back by 3 bases and J by 4 bases.

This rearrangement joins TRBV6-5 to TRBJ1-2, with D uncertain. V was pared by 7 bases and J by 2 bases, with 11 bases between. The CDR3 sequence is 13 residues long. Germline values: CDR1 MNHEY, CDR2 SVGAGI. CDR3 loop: CASTPGWNYGYTF. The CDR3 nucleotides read TGTGCCAGCACCCCCGGATGGAACTATGGCTACACCTTC.

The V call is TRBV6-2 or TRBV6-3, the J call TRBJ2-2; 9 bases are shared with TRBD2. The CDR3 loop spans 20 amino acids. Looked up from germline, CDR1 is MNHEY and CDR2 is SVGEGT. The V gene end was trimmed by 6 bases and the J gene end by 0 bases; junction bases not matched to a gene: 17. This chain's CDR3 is CASSTTGNVAGGTNTGELFF. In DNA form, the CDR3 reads TGTGCCAGCAGCACTACAGGGAATGTGGCGGGAGGGACGAACACCGGGGAGCTGTTTTTT.

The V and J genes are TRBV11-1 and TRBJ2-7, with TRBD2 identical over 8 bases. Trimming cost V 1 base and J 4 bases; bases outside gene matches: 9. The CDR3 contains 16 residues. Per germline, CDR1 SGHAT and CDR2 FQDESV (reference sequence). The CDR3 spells CASSLGEREILYEQYF. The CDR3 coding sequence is TGTGCCAGCAGCTTAGGGGAGCGGGAGATCCTATACGAGCAGTACTTC.

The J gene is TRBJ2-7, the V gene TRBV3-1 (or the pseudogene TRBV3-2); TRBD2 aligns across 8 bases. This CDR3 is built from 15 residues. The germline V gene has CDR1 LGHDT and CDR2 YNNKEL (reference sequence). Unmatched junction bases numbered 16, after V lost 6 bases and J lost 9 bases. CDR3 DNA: TGTGCCAGCAGTCTCGGGACTAGTCCTCTAGTTGGGCAGTACTTC. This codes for CASSLGTSPLVGQYF.

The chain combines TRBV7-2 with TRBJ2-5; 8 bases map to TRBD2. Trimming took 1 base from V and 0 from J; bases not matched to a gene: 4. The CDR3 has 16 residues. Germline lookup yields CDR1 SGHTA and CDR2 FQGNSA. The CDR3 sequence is CASSLGNSGNQETQYF. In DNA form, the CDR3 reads TGTGCCAGCAGCTTAGGGAATAGCGGGAACCAAGAGACCCAGTACTTC.

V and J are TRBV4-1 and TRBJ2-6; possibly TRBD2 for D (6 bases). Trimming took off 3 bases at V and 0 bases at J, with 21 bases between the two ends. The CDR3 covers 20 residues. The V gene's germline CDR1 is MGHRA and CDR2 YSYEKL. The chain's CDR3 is CASSHSGVAPPLSGANVLTF. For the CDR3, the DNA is TGCGCCAGCAGCCACTCGGGGGTGGCTCCCCCTCTCTCTGGGGCCAACGTCCTGACTTTC.

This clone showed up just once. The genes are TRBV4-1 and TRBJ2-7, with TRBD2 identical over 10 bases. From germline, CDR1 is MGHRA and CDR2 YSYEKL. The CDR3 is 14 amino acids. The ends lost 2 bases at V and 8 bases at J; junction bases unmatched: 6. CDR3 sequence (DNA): TGCGCCAGCAGCCAAATACTAGCGGGGCACAAGCAGTACTTC. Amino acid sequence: CASSQILAGHKQYF.

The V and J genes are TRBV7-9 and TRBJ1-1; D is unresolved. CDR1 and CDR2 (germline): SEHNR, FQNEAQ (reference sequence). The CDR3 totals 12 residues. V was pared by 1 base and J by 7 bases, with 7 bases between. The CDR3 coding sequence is TGTGCCAGCAGCTTAGGGGCCAGTGAAGCTTTCTTT. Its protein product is CASSLGASEAFF.

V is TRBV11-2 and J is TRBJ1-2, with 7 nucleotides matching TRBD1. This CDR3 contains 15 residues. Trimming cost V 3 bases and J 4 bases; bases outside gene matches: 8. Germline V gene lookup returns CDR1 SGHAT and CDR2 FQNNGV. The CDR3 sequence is CASSFDRDPFYGYTF. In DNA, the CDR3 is TGTGCCAGCAGCTTCGACAGGGACCCTTTCTATGGCTACACCTTC.

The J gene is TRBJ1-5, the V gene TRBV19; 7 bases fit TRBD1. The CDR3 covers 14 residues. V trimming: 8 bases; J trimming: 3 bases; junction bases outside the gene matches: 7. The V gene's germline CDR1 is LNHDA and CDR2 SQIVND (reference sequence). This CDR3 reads CASDRGTANQPQHF. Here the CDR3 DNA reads TGTGCCAGTGATAGGGGGACAGCCAATCAGCCCCAGCATTTT.

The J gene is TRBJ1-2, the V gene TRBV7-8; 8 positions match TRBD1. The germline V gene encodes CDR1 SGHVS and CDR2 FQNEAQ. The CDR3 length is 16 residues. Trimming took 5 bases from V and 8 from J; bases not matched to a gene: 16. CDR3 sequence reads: CASSTPDRASVGGYTF. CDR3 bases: TGTGCCAGCAGCACCCCGGACAGGGCTTCAGTAGGGGGCTACACCTTC.

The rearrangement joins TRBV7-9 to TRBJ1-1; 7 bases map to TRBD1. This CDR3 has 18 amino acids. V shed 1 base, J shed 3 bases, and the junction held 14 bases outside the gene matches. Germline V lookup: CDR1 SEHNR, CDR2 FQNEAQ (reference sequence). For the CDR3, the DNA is TGTGCCAGCAGCTTAGGAGGTGTCGGACAGGCATCATACACTGAAGCTTTCTTT. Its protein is CASSLGGVGQASYTEAFF.

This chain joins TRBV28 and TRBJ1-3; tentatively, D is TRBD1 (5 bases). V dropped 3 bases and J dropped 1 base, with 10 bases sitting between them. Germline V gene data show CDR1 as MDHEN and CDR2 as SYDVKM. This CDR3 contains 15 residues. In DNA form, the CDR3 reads TGTGCCAGCAGTTTCCTAGGGGCGTCTGGAAACACCATATATTTT. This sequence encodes CASSFLGASGNTIYF.

The CDR3 bases are TGTGCCAGCAGTCTAATCTATGGCTACACCTTC. It translates to CASSLIYGYTF. J is TRBJ1-2 and V is TRBV11-3; D gene uncertain. In germline, CDR1 is SGHNT, CDR2 YENEEA. Trimming left V 6 bases short and J 4 bases short, with 6 bases between. CDR3 length equals 11 residues.

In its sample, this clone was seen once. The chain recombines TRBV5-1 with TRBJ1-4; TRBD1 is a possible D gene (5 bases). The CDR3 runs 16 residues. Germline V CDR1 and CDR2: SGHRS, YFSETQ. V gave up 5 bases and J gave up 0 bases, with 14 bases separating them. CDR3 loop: CASSRTGPATNEKLFF. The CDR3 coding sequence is TGCGCCAGCAGTAGGACGGGGCCAGCAACTAATGAAAAACTGTTTTTT.